The sequence of this TCR beta chain was determined in a study of cytomegalovirus exposure and HLA in healthy donors. Study results and limitations: Analyses of presence and absence presupposed an approximately uniform sequencing depth across donors. By a later analysis, the bulk of CMV-associated TCR beta chains appeared HLA-restricted. Trimming of TCR beta V- and J-genes showed a link, identified in a later analysis, to a missense DCLRE1C variant.

PCR primers comprised 60 Vbeta and 13 Jbeta primers. Here immunoSEQ multiplex PCR was the method, and the copy in TCRdb shows in-frame clones only, minus some. The sample holds about 230,000 clones, around 80% seen once. As for the donors, each was a healthy bone marrow donor. Germline V gene sequence: CDR1 LNHNV, CDR2 YYDKDF (reference sequence). The length of the CDR3 is 16 residues. V gave up 0 bases and J gave up 7 bases, with 18 bases separating them. A word on this clone: The antigen is not known.

Source material: PBMCs. The receptor's source is a woman aged 40 to 50 in good health and CMV-seronegative. This sequence joins TRBV15 and TRBJ1-1; D is ambiguous. The CDR3 DNA sequence: TGTGCCACCAGCAGAGATTGGTCGGAGGGTTGGGTTGAAGCTTTCTTT. The encoded protein is CATSRDWSEGWVEAFF.